The rows below give T cell receptor beta chains drawn from one sample of a study of neoadjuvant anti-PD-1 for oral cavity cancer. Clones were read by immunoSEQ multiplex PCR, and TCRdb kept only the in-frame ones, dropping some. The table has around 15,000 clones, 66% seen once. The sequences come from PBMCs, collected before nivolumab (anti-PD-1) treatment. All receptors derive from a person aged 40 to 85 with oral cavity squamous cell carcinoma. The CDR3 runs from the conserved cysteine through the conserved F or W. Each record gives: J gene, clone size, D gene, V gene, CDR3 protein, CDR3 DNA. The D gene is left open where the match is weak. Some rows have no size entry. The others give once, few or many, or a class for an expanded clone.

>TRBJ1-1|-|-|TRBV19
CASSTLGREAFF
TGTGCCAGTAGTACGCTAGGCAGGGAAGCTTTCTTT
>TRBJ2-1|few|TRBD1|TRBV11-1
CASRGDRFPQQFF
TGTGCCAGCAGAGGGGACAGGTTCCCCCAGCAGTTCTTC
>TRBJ2-7|large|TRBD1|TRBV11-2
CASSQGQGWEQYF
TGTGCCAGCAGCCAGGGACAGGGCTGGGAGCAGTACTTC
>TRBJ1-4|-|-|TRBV30
CAWSVQGVTNEKLFF
TGTGCCTGGAGTGTACAAGGCGTGACTAATGAAAAACTGTTTTTT
>TRBJ1-4|-|TRBD1|TRBV6-1
CASNDRGPNEKLFF
TGTGCCAGCAACGACAGGGGCCCGAATGAAAAACTGTTTTTT
>TRBJ1-1|-|TRBD1|TRBV5-1
CASSTGQGLNTEAFF
TGCGCCAGCAGCACCGGACAGGGGTTGAACACTGAAGCTTTCTTT
>TRBJ2-7|few|TRBD2|TRBV28
CASSLPGLNFGEQYF
TGTGCCAGCAGTTTACCGGGACTAAACTTCGGTGAGCAGTACTTC
>TRBJ1-1|few|-|TRBV5-1
CASSARDLNTEAFF
TGCGCCAGCAGCGCCAGAGACCTAAACACTGAAGCTTTCTTT
>TRBJ1-3|once|-|TRBV5-5
CASSFLTGYSGNTIYF
TGTGCCAGCAGCTTTTTGACAGGATACTCTGGAAACACCATATATTTT
>TRBJ2-2|few|-|TRBV2
CASTLTETGELFF
TGTGCCAGCACCCTGACCGAGACCGGGGAGCTGTTTTTT
>TRBJ1-3|few|-|TRBV30
CAWSDDRAPSGNTIYF
TGTGCCTGGAGTGATGACCGGGCCCCCTCTGGAAACACCATATATTTT
>TRBJ2-3|-|-|TRBV10-1
CASGGDSTDTQYF
TGCGCCAGCGGCGGGGATAGCACAGATACGCAGTATTTT
>TRBJ2-7|-|-|TRBV18
CASSPRDTDYEQYF
TGTGCCAGCTCACCCCGGGACACGGACTACGAGCAGTACTTC
>TRBJ1-4|once|-|TRBV6-5
CASSYSFESEKLFF
TGTGCCAGCAGTTACTCCTTCGAAAGTGAAAAACTGTTTTTT
>TRBJ1-1|-|-|TRBV7-9
CASSHMDGSEAFF
TGTGCCAGCAGCCACATGGATGGCTCTGAAGCTTTCTTT
>TRBJ2-2|-|-|TRBV5-6
CASSFWGPNTGELFF
TGTGCCAGCAGCTTTTGGGGGCCCAACACCGGGGAGCTGTTTTTT
>TRBJ2-1|few|-|TRBV5-1
CASSGGMANEQFF
TGCGCCAGCAGCGGAGGCATGGCCAATGAGCAGTTCTTC
>TRBJ1-5|few|TRBD1|TRBV30
CAWSSTGTGTRQPQHF
TGTGCCTGGAGTTCCACAGGGACAGGGACGAGACAGCCCCAGCATTTT
>TRBJ2-1|-|-|TRBV7-9
CASSLWRDSDGHNEQFF
TGTGCCAGCAGCTTATGGCGGGACTCCGATGGGCACAATGAGCAGTTCTTC
>TRBJ2-5|-|TRBD1|TRBV2
CASSTGVETQYF
TGTGCCAGCAGTACAGGGGTAGAGACCCAGTACTTC
>TRBJ2-3|-|-|TRBV5-6
CASSLVPDRFNTDTQYF
TGTGCCAGCAGCTTGGTACCGGACAGATTTAACACAGATACGCAGTATTTT
>TRBJ2-1|-|TRBD1|TRBV30
CACLNQGAVPQFF
TGTGCCTGCCTAAATCAGGGGGCAGTACCCCAGTTCTTC
>TRBJ2-7|-|-|TRBV19
CASSIKGYEQYF
TGTGCCAGTAGTATAAAAGGGTACGAGCAGTACTTC
>TRBJ2-1|-|-|TRBV15
CATSRGYSEQFF
TGTGCCACCAGCAGAGGCTATAGTGAGCAGTTCTTC